The T cell receptor beta chain described here comes from a study of cytomegalovirus exposure and HLA in healthy donors. Whole-study context: A data release that came early held 80 million or so unique TCRs from HLA-typed donors. Study-level points and caveats: Usually a TCR sequence was rare, but some public TCRs were found in many donors. Immune exposure was documented only through CMV serostatus.

This clone was counted a single time. Antigen: not known. In germline, CDR1 is SEHNR, CDR2 FQNEAQ (reference sequence). The CDR3 has 16 residues. V was trimmed by 4 bases and J by 0 bases, leaving 14 bases between them. Donors had nominal health at sampling but likely had unrecorded immune exposures. Use of 60 Vbeta and 13 Jbeta primers characterized the PCR. Profiled with immunoSEQ multiplex PCR; TCRdb holds only in-frame clones, not every one. The sample holds 110,000 or so clones, about 77% seen once. The chain carries TRBV7-9 and TRBJ2-3; TRBD2 is a possible D gene (6 bases). The receptor was derived from a woman aged 25-40 years in good health and CMV-seropositive. Source material: PBMCs. CDR3 region: CASSSLAGTSTDTQYF. For the CDR3, the DNA is TGTGCCAGCAGCTCGCTCGCCGGGACTAGCACAGATACGCAGTATTTT.